The rows below give T cell receptor beta chains drawn from one sample of a study of blood T cells in healthy people across ages. TCRdb re-called the 5' RACE reads through MiXCR, storing one row per CDR3 protein. Of hundreds of thousands of distinct CDR3 sequences listed, about 28% are singletons. Sequencing input: blood. These receptors were taken from an elderly woman in good health. Both conserved end residues are trimmed from each CDR3. The D gene is left open where the match is weak.

d_gene	v_gene	j_gene	CDR3aa
TRBD1	TRBV28	TRBJ1-5	ASSLPRQGGNQPQH
TRBD1	TRBV2	TRBJ1-2	ASSVHRGSNYGYT
.	TRBV5-4	TRBJ2-5	ASTNAGPGSQETQY
.	TRBV5-1	TRBJ1-1	ASSLRQRMNTEAF
.	TRBV12-3/TRBV12-4	TRBJ2-7	ASSLDRAGRSYEQY
TRBD2	TRBV7-2	.	ASSLAGGSGEQY
.	TRBV28	TRBJ2-5	ASSAGLPVQGTQY
.	TRBV18	TRBJ1-4	ASSPQGDEKLF
.	TRBV20-1	TRBJ1-5	SAVQGIRAQH
.	TRBV4-1	TRBJ2-7	ASSLISGQPFYEQY
TRBD2	TRBV7-2	TRBJ2-5	ASSLPSGGAGETQY
.	TRBV6-5	TRBJ1-1	ASSYKGVNTEAF